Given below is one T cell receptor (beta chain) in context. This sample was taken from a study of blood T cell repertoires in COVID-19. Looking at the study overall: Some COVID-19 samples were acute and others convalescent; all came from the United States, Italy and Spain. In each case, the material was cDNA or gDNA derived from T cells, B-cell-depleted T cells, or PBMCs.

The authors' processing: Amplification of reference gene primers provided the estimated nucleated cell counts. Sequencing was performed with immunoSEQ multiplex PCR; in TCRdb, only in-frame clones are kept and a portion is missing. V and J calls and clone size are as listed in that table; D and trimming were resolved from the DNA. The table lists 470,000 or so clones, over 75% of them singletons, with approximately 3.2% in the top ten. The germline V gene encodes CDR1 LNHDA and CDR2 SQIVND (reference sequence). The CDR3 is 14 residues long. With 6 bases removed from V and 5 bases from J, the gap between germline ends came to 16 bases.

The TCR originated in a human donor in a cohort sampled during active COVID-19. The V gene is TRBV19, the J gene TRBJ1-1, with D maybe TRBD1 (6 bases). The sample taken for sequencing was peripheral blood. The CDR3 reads CASRGNRARTEAFF. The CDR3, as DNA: TGTGCCAGTAGAGGGAACAGGGCACGGACTGAAGCTTTCTTT.